The clone carrying this T cell receptor (beta chain) has ten or more counts. The antigen is undetermined. TCRdb re-clonotyped the PCR reads via MiXCR. The sample records about 31,000 clones, 15% to 20% being singletons. Trimming shortened V by 2 bases and J by 0 bases, and 3 bases separated the two germline ends. Germline CDR1 is MNHEY and CDR2 is SMNVEV (reference sequence). The CDR3 has 13 residues. The source of the sample is a study of metastatic and nonmetastatic thyroid tumors. The study, taken as a whole, reports: Significantly greater TCR beta diversity was reportedly found in malignant thyroid tumors than in benign nodules (in blood and tumor).

No treatment had been given to any patient before thyroid surgery. The source material was blood. The chain combines TRBV27 with TRBJ2-3; no definite D call. This sequence originates from a female donor with papillary thyroid cancer or a benign thyroid nodule (not recorded which). Some clones in this sample may be carry-over from other donors' samples. This chain's CDR3 is CASSLTSTDTQYF. The DNA for the CDR3 is TGTGCCAGCAGTTTAACTAGCACAGATACGCAGTATTTT.